These 21 T cell receptor beta chains came from one sample sequenced in a study of cytomegalovirus exposure and HLA in healthy donors. Assay: immunoSEQ multiplex PCR; the TCRdb copy retains only in-frame clones and omits some. This sample yields 250,000 to 350,000 clones, of which roughly 88% are seen a single time; approximately 0.9% belongs to the top ten. Material for sequencing was PBMCs. These receptors were obtained from a woman aged 18-29 years in good health and CMV-seronegative.

The chain links TRBV25-1 to TRBJ2-1; 11 bases map to TRBD2. The J segment lost 7 bases and the V segment lost 4 bases, leaving 12 bases of the junction unmatched. The CDR3 is made up of 17 amino acids. CDR1 is MGHDK and CDR2 is SYGVNS in the germline V gene. CDR3 sequence: CASSAGRLAGSNNEQFF. Here the CDR3 DNA reads TGTGCCAGCAGTGCTGGAAGACTAGCGGGAAGTAATAATGAGCAGTTCTTC.

This sequence joins TRBV9 and TRBJ2-1; 8 bases are a match to TRBD2. Germline V CDR1 and CDR2: SGDLS, YYNGEE. Unmatched junction bases numbered 5, after V lost 3 bases and J lost 3 bases. The CDR3 consists of 15 residues. This chain's CDR3 is CASSAAGELYNEQFF. In nucleotides, the CDR3 is TGTGCCAGCAGCGCAGCGGGAGAGCTCTACAATGAGCAGTTCTTC.

This clone appeared a few times. The V and J genes are TRBV2 and TRBJ2-7; D remains unclear. This CDR3 contains 13 residues. Germline CDR1 reads SNHLY; CDR2 reads FYNNEI. With 3 bases removed from V and 3 bases from J, the gap between germline ends came to 9 bases. The CDR3: CASSDESYYEQYF. CDR3 DNA sequence: TGTGCCAGCAGTGATGAGAGTTACTACGAGCAGTACTTC. Full variable domain (missing parts from reference TRBV2 and TRBJ2-7): EPEVTQTPSHQVTQMGQEVILRCVPISNHLYFYWYRQILGQKVEFLVSFYNNEISEKSEIFDDQFSVERPDGSNFTLKIRSTKLEDSAMYFCASSDESYYEQYFGPGTRLTVT.

The chain has TRBV4-1 and TRBJ2-7; 9 positions agree with TRBD2. With V trimmed by 3 bases and J by 7 bases, 13 bases remained unmatched. From germline, CDR1 is MGHRA and CDR2 YSYEKL. The CDR3 is 16 amino acids. CDR3 sequence: CASSQHLAGDPREQYF. The CDR3 DNA follows: TGCGCCAGCAGCCAGCACTTAGCGGGAGACCCAAGGGAGCAGTACTTC.

V gene TRBV14 combines with J gene TRBJ1-1, with a tentative D call TRBD1 (5 bases). There are 16 residues in the CDR3. V shed 4 bases and J shed 2 bases, with 17 bases lying between them. From germline, CDR1 is SGHDN and CDR2 FVKESK. Here the CDR3 DNA reads TGTGCCAGCAGCCCTATCTACCGGGGGGGAAACACTGAAGCTTTCTTT. Translation: CASSPIYRGGNTEAFF.

The chain carries TRBV2 and TRBJ1-6; D ambiguous. V lost 0 bases and J 0 bases, leaving 3 bases between the germline ends. The germline V gene encodes CDR1 SNHLY and CDR2 FYNNEI. CDR3 length equals 15 residues. DNA for the CDR3: TGTGCCAGCAGTGAAGCCAGCTCCTATAATTCACCCCTCCACTTT. Encoded protein: CASSEASSYNSPLHF.

The chain carries TRBV19 and TRBJ1-1, with 7 bases fitting TRBD1. The CDR3 consists of 18 residues. Germline loops: CDR1 LNHDA, CDR2 SQIVND (reference sequence). The ends lost 6 bases at V and 5 bases at J; junction bases unmatched: 21. CDR3 amino acids: CASSPVGRGHYFSTEAFF. DNA of the CDR3: TGTGCCAGTAGCCCGGTGGGTAGGGGGCACTACTTTTCAACTGAAGCTTTCTTT.

The chain has TRBV7-6 and TRBJ2-5, with D maybe TRBD2 (5 bases). Germline loops: CDR1 SGHVS, CDR2 FNYEAQ. V was cut by 2 bases and J by 4 bases, with 11 bases left in between. CDR3 size: 14 residues. The CDR3 DNA is TGTGCCAGCAGCTTAAGGAGGTGGGGAGAGACCCAGTACTTC. Amino acids: CASSLRRWGETQYF.

The chain joins TRBV5-6 to TRBJ2-7; 8 bases line up with TRBD1. Germline trimming cut 6 bases from V and 4 bases from J; bases unmatched to any gene: 15. This CDR3 spans 16 amino acids. Germline values: CDR1 SGHDT, CDR2 YYEEEE. In DNA, the CDR3 is TGTGCCAGCACCGACAGGGGCACATCCATCCGGTACGAGCAGTACTTC. Protein: CASTDRGTSIRYEQYF.

The chain uses TRBV4-3 and TRBJ1-1, with D possibly being TRBD1 (5 bases). Looked up from germline, CDR1 is LGHNA and CDR2 is YSLEER. The CDR3 is 15 residues long. Trimming took off 0 bases at V and 1 base at J, with 9 bases between the two ends. In DNA form, the CDR3 reads TGCGCCAGCAGCCAAGACTACGGGGGGAACACTGAAGCTTTCTTT. Amino acid sequence: CASSQDYGGNTEAFF.

This CDR3 is CASSLMARATSNYGYTF. CDR3 DNA sequence: TGTGCCAGCAGCTTAATGGCCAGGGCAACCTCTAACTATGGCTACACCTTC. The chain links TRBV7-2 to TRBJ1-2, with D possibly being TRBD1 (5 bases). The CDR3 totals 17 residues. Trimming took off 2 bases at V and 0 bases at J, with 16 bases between the two ends. CDR1 and CDR2 from the germline V gene are SGHTA and FQGNSA.

The gene calls are TRBV28 and TRBJ2-7; TRBD1 is a possible D gene (6 bases). This CDR3 has 14 amino acids. In germline, CDR1 is MDHEN, CDR2 SYDVKM. V lost 5 bases, J lost 2 bases, and 13 bases lay in between. The CDR3 sequence: CASSQGNPTYEQYF. The CDR3 nucleotides are TGTGCCAGCAGTCAGGGGAATCCAACCTACGAGCAGTACTTC.

The chain joins TRBV2 to TRBJ2-6; the D gene is possibly TRBD1 (6 bases). Germline lookup yields CDR1 SNHLY and CDR2 FYNNEI. The CDR3 spans 21 residues. V was clipped by 0 bases and J by 0 bases, with 21 bases between them. Written as DNA, the CDR3 is TGTGCCAGCAGTGAAGCGCTTTCTAGTTGGGGGCCCGTCTCTGGGGCCAACGTCCTGACTTTC. Protein: CASSEALSSWGPVSGANVLTF.

This chain links TRBV5-6 with TRBJ1-6, with no clear D. The CDR3 runs to 15 residues. The V gene lost 4 bases and the J gene lost 6 bases, with 14 bases spanning the gap. CDR1 SGHDT and CDR2 YYEEEE come from the germline V gene. CDR3 nucleotide sequence: TGTGCCAGCAGCGTGGTCACTAGACTTAATTCACCCCTCCACTTT. It encodes CASSVVTRLNSPLHF. Together with reference TRBV5-6 and TRBJ1-6, the CDR3 gives the full variable domain: DAGVTQSPTHLIKTRGQQVTLRCSPKSGHDTVSWYQQALGQGPQFIFQYYEEEERQRGNFPDRFSGHQFPNYSSELNVNALLLGDSALYLCASSVVTRLNSPLHFGNGTRLTVT.

The genes are TRBV4-1 and TRBJ2-7; the match to TRBD2 covers 8 bases. CDR1 and CDR2 (germline): MGHRA, YSYEKL. The CDR3 loop spans 16 amino acids. With V trimmed by 3 bases and J by 2 bases, 9 bases remained unmatched. CDR3 bases: TGCGCCAGCAGCCACGCCCCCGGGACTAGAACCTACGAGCAGTACTTC. It specifies CASSHAPGTRTYEQYF.

This chain links TRBV28 with TRBJ1-5; D perhaps matches TRBD1 (6 bases). The ends were cut back, 7 bases at V and 3 bases at J, with 10 bases in the middle. The germline V gene encodes CDR1 MDHEN and CDR2 SYDVKM. The length of the CDR3 is 13 residues. The CDR3 is CASIYRANQPQHF. For the CDR3, the DNA is TGTGCCAGCATCTACAGGGCCAATCAGCCCCAGCATTTT.

The V and J genes are TRBV19 and TRBJ2-1, with 8 bases that match TRBD2. There are 15 residues in the CDR3. In germline, CDR1 is LNHDA, CDR2 SQIVND (reference sequence). V lost 3 bases and J lost 6; bases outside the gene matches: 7. CDR3 sequence reads: CASSILAGSFNEQFF. CDR3 coding DNA: TGTGCCAGTAGTATCCTAGCGGGTAGTTTCAATGAGCAGTTCTTC. The whole variable domain, remainder taken from reference TRBV19 and TRBJ2-1, is DGGITQSPKYLFRKEGQNVTLSCEQNLNHDAMYWYRQDPGQGLRLIYYSQIVNDFQKGDIAEGYSVSREKKESFPLTVTSAQKNPTAFYLCASSILAGSFNEQFFGPGTRLTVL.

This rearrangement joins TRBV5-5 to TRBJ1-2; D not certain. The CDR3 runs 12 residues. V shed 2 bases and J shed 8 bases, with 10 bases lying between them. Germline CDR1 is SGHKS and CDR2 is YYEKEE (reference sequence). The CDR3 DNA sequence: TGTGCCAGCAGCTTTTTAGCGCGGGGCTACACCTTC. This translates into CASSFLARGYTF.

The chain has TRBV7-2 and TRBJ2-1; D may be TRBD1 (6 bases). This CDR3 has 15 amino acids. From germline, CDR1 is SGHTA and CDR2 FQGNSA. Trimming left V 5 bases short and J 6 bases short, with 17 bases between. This chain's CDR3 is CASSPDLGQTNEQFF. CDR3 in DNA: TGTGCCAGCAGCCCGGACCTTGGACAGACCAATGAGCAGTTCTTC.

J is TRBJ1-5 and V is TRBV30, with D possibly being TRBD1 (5 bases). Germline CDR1 reads GTSNPN; CDR2 reads SVGIG (reference sequence). V was cut by 2 bases and J by 2 bases, with 10 bases left in between. CDR3 length: 14 amino acids. CDR3 sequence (DNA): TGTGCCTGGAGTTTGGGGGGTGGCAATCAGCCCCAGCATTTT. Translation gives CAWSLGGGNQPQHF.

The CDR3 loop reads CASSLGQDPRPDTQYF. For the CDR3, the DNA is TGCGCCAGCAGCTTGGGGCAGGATCCACGTCCAGATACGCAGTATTTT. The rearrangement uses TRBV5-1 and TRBJ2-3; D is unclear. The CDR3 loop spans 16 amino acids. The ends were cut back, 0 bases at V and 4 bases at J, with 15 bases in the middle. From germline, CDR1 is SGHRS and CDR2 YFSETQ.